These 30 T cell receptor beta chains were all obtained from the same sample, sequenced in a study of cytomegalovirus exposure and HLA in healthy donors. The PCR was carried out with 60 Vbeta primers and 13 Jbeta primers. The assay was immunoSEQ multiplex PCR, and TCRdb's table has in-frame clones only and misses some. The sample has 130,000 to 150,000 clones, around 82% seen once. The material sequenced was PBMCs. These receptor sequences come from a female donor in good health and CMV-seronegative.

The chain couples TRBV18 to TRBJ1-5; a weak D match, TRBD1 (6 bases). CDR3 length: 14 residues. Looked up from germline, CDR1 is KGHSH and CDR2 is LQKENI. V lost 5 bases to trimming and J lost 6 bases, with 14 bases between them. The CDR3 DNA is TGTGCCAGCTCAACGGACAGACGCGGTCAGCCCCAGCATTTT. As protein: CASSTDRRGQPQHF.

CDR3 protein: CASSVVGRSSGNTIYF. The CDR3 DNA sequence: TGTGCCAGCAGCGTAGTCGGTCGGAGCTCTGGAAACACCATATATTTT. The chain links TRBV9 to TRBJ1-3, with D unclear. Germline V gene sequence: CDR1 SGDLS, CDR2 YYNGEE. The CDR3 sequence is 16 residues long. Trimming stripped 0 bases from V and 0 bases from J, with 10 bases between. The variable domain in full, completed from reference TRBV9 and TRBJ1-3, reads DSGVTQTPKHLITATGQRVTLRCSPRSGDLSVYWYQQSLDQGLQFLIQYYNGEERAKGNILERFSAQQFPDLHSELNLSSLELGDSALYFCASSVVGRSSGNTIYFGEGSWLTVV.

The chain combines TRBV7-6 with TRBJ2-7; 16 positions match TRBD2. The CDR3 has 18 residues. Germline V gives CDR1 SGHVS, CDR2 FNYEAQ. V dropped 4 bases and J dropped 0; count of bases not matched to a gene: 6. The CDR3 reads CASSWGLAGGQGSYEQYF. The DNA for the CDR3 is TGTGCCAGCAGCTGGGGACTAGCGGGAGGGCAAGGCTCCTACGAGCAGTACTTC.

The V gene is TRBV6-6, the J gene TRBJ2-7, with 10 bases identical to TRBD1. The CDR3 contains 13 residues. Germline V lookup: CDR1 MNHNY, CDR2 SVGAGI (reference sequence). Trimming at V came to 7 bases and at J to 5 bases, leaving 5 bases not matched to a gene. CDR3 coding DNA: TGTGCCAGCATTTCGGGACAGGGGCACGAGCAGTACTTC. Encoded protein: CASISGQGHEQYF.

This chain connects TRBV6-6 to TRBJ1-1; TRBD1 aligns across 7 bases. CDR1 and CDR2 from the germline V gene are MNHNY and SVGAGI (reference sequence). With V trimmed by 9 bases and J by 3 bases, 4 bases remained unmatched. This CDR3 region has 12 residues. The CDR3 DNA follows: TGTGCCAGTCGACAGGGTGACACTGAAGCTTTCTTT. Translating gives CASRQGDTEAFF.

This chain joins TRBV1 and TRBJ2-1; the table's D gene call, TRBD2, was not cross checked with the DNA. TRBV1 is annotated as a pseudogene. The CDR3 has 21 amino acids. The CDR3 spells CTSSQERARLAGVSAYNEQFF. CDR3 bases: TGCACCAGCAGCCAAGAACGAGCGAGACTAGCGGGAGTCTCGGCCTACAATGAGCAGTTCTTC.

CDR3 nucleotide sequence: TGTGCCAGCAGCCAAGAAGGGACAGGTGTCTATGGCTACACCTTC. Its translation is CASSQEGTGVYGYTF. V gene TRBV4-2 combines with J gene TRBJ1-2, with 8 positions matching TRBD1. CDR1 LGHNA and CDR2 YNFKEQ come from the germline V gene. This CDR3 has 15 residues. The ends lost 0 bases at V and 4 bases at J; junction bases unmatched: 4.

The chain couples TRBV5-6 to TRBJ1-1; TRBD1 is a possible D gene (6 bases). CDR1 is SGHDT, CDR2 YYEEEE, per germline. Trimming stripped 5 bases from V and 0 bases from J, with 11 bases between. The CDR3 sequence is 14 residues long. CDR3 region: CASSVRGMNTEAFF. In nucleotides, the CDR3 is TGTGCCAGCAGTGTGAGGGGGATGAACACTGAAGCTTTCTTT.

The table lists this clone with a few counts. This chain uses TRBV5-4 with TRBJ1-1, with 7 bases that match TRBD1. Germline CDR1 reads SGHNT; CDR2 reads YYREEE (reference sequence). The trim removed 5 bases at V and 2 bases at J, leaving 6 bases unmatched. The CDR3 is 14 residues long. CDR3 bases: TGTGCCAGCAGGCCCGGGACAGCCAACACTGAAGCTTTCTTT. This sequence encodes CASRPGTANTEAFF.

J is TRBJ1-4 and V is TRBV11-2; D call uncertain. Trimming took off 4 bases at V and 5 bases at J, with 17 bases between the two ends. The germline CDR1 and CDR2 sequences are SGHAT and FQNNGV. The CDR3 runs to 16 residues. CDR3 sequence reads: CASSSGTSGMNEKLFF. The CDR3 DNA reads TGTGCCAGCAGCTCCGGAACTTCGGGGATGAATGAAAAACTGTTTTTT.

CDR3 residues: CASSRVNQPQHF. CDR3 coding DNA: TGTGCCAGTAGTAGAGTCAATCAGCCCCAGCATTTT. The chain has TRBV19 and TRBJ1-5; D unclear. Germline-derived CDR1 and CDR2 are LNHDA and SQIVND (reference sequence). The germline V and J ends were trimmed by 4 bases and 3 bases, with 4 bases remaining between them. This CDR3 is built from 12 residues.

The CDR3: CASSSGQGHEQFF. CDR3 coding DNA: TGCGCCAGCAGCTCGGGACAGGGTCATGAGCAGTTCTTC. The chain uses TRBV5-1 and TRBJ2-1; TRBD1 matches 9 bases. This CDR3 has 13 amino acids. Germline loops: CDR1 SGHRS, CDR2 YFSETQ. The V segment lost 3 bases and the J segment 8 bases; nucleotides outside the gene matches: 3.

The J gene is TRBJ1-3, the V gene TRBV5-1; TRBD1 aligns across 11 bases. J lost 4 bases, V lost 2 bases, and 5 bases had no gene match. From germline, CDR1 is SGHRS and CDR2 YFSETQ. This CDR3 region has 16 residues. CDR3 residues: CASSFGQGAQGNTIYF. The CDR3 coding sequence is TGCGCCAGCAGCTTCGGACAGGGGGCGCAAGGAAACACCATATATTTT.

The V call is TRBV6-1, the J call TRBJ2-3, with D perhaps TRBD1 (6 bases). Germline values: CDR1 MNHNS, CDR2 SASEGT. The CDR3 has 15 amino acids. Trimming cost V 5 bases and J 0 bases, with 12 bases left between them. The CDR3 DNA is TGTGCCAGCAGTCCGGGACATCGGAGCACAGATACGCAGTATTTT. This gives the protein CASSPGHRSTDTQYF.

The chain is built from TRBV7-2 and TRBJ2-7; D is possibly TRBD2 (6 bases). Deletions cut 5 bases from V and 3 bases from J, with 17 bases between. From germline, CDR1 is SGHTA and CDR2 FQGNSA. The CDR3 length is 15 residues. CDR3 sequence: CASSLTSSVVYEQYF. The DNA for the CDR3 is TGTGCCAGCAGCCTAACGTCTAGCGTGGTCTACGAGCAGTACTTC.

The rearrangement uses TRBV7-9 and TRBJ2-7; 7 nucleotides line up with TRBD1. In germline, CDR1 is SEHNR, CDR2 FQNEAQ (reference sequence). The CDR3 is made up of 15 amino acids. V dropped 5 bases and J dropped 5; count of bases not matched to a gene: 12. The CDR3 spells CASSLGQPQTNEQYF. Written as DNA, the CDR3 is TGTGCCAGCAGCCTGGGACAGCCTCAAACGAACGAGCAGTACTTC.

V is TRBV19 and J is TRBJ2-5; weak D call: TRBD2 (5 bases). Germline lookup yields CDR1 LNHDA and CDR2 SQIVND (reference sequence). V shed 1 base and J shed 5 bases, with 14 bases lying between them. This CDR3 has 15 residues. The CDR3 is CASSIATLGGETQYF. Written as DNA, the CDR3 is TGTGCCAGTAGTATAGCCACACTAGGAGGCGAGACCCAGTACTTC.

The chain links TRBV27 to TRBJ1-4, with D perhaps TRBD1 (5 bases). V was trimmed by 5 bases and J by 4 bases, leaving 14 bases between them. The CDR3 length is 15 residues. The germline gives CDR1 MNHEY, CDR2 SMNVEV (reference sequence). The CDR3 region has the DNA TGTGCCAGCAGTCGCATACAGGCGTATAATGAAAAACTGTTTTTT. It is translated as CASSRIQAYNEKLFF.

The chain's CDR3 is CASNSLHEGGGYTF. Written as DNA, the CDR3 is TGTGCCAGTAATTCCCTTCACGAGGGAGGTGGCTACACCTTC. The V and J genes are TRBV19 and TRBJ1-2; D not resolved. The length of the CDR3 is 14 residues. Germline loops: CDR1 LNHDA, CDR2 SQIVND (reference sequence). With 7 bases removed from V and 7 bases from J, the gap between germline ends came to 19 bases.

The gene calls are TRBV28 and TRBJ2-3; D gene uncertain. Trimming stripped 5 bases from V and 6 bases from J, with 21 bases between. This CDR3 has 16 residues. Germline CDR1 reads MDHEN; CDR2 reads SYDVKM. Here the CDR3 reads CASSPSGSLVSDTQYF. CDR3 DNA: TGTGCCAGCAGTCCCTCGGGTAGTTTGGTGTCTGATACGCAGTATTTT.

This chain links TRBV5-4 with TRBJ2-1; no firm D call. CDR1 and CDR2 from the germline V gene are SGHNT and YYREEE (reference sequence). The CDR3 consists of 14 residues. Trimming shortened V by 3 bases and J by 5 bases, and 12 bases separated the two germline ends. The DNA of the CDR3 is TGTGCCAGCAGCTCCCGACTGTACAACAATGAGCAGTTCTTC. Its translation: CASSSRLYNNEQFF.

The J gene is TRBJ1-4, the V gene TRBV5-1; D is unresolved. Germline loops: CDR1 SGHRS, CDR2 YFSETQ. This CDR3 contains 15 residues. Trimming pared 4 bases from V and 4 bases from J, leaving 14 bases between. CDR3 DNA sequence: TGCGCCAGCAGCCCTGGCCCTGGGAGTAATGAAAAACTGTTTTTT. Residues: CASSPGPGSNEKLFF.

CDR3 nucleotide sequence: TGTGCCAGTAGTACCGGGACAGGGATAGGACCCCAGCATTTT. This gives the protein CASSTGTGIGPQHF. The chain recombines TRBV19 with TRBJ1-5, with 9 bases that match TRBD1. The CDR3 spans 14 residues. The J segment lost 10 bases and the V segment lost 4 bases, leaving 8 bases of the junction unmatched. Germline V gene sequence: CDR1 LNHDA, CDR2 SQIVND (reference sequence).

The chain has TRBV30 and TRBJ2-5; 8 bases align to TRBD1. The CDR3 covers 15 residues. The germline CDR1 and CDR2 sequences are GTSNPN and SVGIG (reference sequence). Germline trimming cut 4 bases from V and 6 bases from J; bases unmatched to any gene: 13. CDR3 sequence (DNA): TGTGCCTGGAACCTAGACAGGGGTCTAGGTAAGACCCAGTACTTC. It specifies CAWNLDRGLGKTQYF.

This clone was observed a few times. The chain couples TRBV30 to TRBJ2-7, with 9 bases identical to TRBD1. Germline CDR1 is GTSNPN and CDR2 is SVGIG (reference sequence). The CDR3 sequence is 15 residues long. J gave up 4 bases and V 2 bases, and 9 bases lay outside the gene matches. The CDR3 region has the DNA TGTGCCTGGAGTACCCCCGGGACAGGGCGTTACGAGCAGTACTTC. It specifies CAWSTPGTGRYEQYF.

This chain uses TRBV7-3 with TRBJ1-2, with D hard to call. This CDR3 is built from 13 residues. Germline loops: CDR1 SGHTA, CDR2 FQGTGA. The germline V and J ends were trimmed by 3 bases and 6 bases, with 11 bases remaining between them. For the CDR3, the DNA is TGTGCCAGCAGCTTCCGGAGCGGCGATGGCTACACCTTC. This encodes CASSFRSGDGYTF.

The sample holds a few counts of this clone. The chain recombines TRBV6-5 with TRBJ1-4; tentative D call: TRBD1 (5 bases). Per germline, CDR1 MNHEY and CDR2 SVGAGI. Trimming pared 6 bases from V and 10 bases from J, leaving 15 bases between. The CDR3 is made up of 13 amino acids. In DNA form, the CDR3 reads TGTGCCAGCAGCCGCGACCCCGGGGGAAAACTGTTTTTT. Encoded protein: CASSRDPGGKLFF.

CDR3 region: CATSRGHRGRGDQPQHF. The CDR3, as DNA: TGTGCCACCAGCAGAGGGCACAGGGGGCGCGGGGATCAGCCCCAGCATTTT. This sequence joins TRBV15 and TRBJ1-5; 9 nucleotides align to TRBD1. The length of the CDR3 is 17 residues. From germline, CDR1 is LNHNV and CDR2 YYDKDF (reference sequence). V shed 1 base and J 5 bases; nucleotides not matched to a gene: 9.

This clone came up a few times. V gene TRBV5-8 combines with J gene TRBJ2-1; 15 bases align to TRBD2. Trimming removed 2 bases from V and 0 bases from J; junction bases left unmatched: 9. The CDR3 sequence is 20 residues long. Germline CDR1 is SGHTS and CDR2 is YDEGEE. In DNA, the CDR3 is TGTGCCAGCAGCTTCCGGTGGACTAGCGGGAGGGGGACCTCCTACAATGAGCAGTTCTTC. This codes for CASSFRWTSGRGTSYNEQFF.

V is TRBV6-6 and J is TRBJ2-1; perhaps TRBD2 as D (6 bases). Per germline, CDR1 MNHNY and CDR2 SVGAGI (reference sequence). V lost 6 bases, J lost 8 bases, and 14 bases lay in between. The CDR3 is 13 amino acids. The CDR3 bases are TGTGCCAGCAGCACCACTAGCTGGGATGAGCAGTTCTTC. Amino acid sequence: CASSTTSWDEQFF.